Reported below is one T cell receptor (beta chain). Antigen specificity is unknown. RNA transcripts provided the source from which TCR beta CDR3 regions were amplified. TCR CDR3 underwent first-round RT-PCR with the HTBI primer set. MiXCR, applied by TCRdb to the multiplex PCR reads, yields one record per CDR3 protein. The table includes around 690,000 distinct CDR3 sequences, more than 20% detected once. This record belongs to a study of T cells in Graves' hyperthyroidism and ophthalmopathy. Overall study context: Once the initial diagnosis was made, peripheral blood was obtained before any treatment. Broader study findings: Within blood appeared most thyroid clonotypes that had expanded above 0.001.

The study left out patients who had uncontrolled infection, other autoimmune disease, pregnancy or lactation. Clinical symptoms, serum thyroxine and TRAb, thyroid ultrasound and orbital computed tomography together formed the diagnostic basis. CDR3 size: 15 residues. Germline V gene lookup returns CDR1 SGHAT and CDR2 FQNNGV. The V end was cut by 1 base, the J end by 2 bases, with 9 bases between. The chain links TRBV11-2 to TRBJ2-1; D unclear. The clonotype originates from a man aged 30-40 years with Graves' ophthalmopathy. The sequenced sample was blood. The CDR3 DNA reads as TGTGCCAGCAGCTTAGGGCGACACACCTACAATGAGCAGTTCTTC. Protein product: CASSLGRHTYNEQFF.